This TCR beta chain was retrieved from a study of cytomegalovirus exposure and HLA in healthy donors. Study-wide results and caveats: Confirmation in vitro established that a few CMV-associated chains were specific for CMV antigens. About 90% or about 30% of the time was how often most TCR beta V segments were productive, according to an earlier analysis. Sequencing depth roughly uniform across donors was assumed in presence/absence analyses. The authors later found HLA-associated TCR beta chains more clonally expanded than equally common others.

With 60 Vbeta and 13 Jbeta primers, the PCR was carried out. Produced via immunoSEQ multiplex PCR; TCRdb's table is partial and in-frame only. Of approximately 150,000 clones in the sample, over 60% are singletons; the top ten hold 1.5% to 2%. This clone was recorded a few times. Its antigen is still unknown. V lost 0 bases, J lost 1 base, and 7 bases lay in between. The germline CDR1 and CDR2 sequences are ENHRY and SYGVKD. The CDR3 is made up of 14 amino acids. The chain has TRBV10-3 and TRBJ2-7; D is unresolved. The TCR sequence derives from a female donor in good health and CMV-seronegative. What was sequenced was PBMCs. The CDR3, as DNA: TGTGCCATCAGTGAGTCGACAATGTCCTACGAGCAGTACTTC. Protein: CAISESTMSYEQYF.